These T cell receptor beta chains were read from a single sample in a study of T cells after yellow fever vaccination. Using its own MiXCR run on the 5' RACE reads, TCRdb lists one record per CDR3 protein. The table has over 200,000 distinct CDR3 sequences, 6% to 8% seen once. The sample consisted of CD4+ T cells sorted from PBMCs, taken on the day of the yellow fever booster vaccination. The source is a young man who received the YFV17D yellow fever vaccine. CDR3s include the opening cysteine and the closing phenylalanine or tryptophan. D genes are given only for firm matches. Rows give clone size only sometimes, using once, few, many, or a class for an expanded clone.

>TRBV5-1|TRBJ2-3|.|.
CASSPGQTTDTQYF
TGCGCCAGCAGCCCTGGACAGACCACAGATACGCAGTATTTT
>TRBV7-2|TRBJ2-5|.|few
CASSFLAAETQYF
TGTGCCAGCAGCTTTCTAGCAGCCGAGACCCAGTACTTC
>TRBV6-5|TRBJ2-7|TRBD1|many
CASSPNRGRSNEQYF
TGTGCCAGCAGCCCCAACAGGGGGCGTTCAAACGAGCAGTACTTC
>TRBV2|TRBJ2-1|TRBD2|many
CASSDSSGYYNEQFF
TGTGCCAGCAGTGACTCTAGCGGCTACTACAATGAGCAGTTCTTC
>TRBV4-3|TRBJ2-7|TRBD2|few
CASSREPRTSGRDEQYF
TGCGCCAGCAGCCGTGAGCCGCGGACTAGCGGGAGAGACGAGCAGTACTTC
>TRBV12-3/TRBV12-4|TRBJ2-7|.|many
CATRQGLGGQYF
TGTGCCACCCGACAGGGTCTGGGAGGGCAGTACTTC
>TRBV6-5|TRBJ2-7|.|many
CASRRGYEQYF
TGTGCCAGCAGAAGGGGGTACGAGCAGTACTTC
>TRBV25-1|TRBJ2-1|.|few
CATEHIGYNEQFF
TGTGCCACCGAACACATCGGCTACAATGAGCAGTTCTTC
>TRBV23-1|TRBJ2-3|.|many
CASSPGTGGTDTQYF
TGCGCCAGCAGCCCAGGCACCGGAGGCACAGATACGCAGTATTTT
>TRBV11-2|TRBJ2-6|.|many
CASSPYPGANVLTF
TGTGCCAGCAGCCCCTATCCTGGGGCCAACGTCCTGACTTTC
>TRBV5-5|TRBJ2-3|.|many
CASTPMLGRTDTQYF
TGTGCCAGCACCCCTATGCTGGGAAGGACAGATACGCAGTATTTT
>TRBV12-3/TRBV12-4|TRBJ2-3|.|many
CASSRRDTQYF
TGTGCCAGCAGTAGGCGCGATACGCAGTATTTT
>TRBV18|TRBJ2-1|.|.
CASSGGLNEQFF
TGTGCCAGCTCGGGGGGACTCAATGAGCAGTTCTTC
>TRBV28|TRBJ1-3|.|many
CASSLMAFVGSGNTIYF
TGTGCCAGCAGTTTAATGGCTTTCGTGGGCTCTGGAAACACCATATATTTT
>TRBV5-1|TRBJ2-7|.|many
CASSLAPGNHEQYF
TGCGCCAGCAGCTTGGCCCCGGGGAACCACGAGCAGTACTTC
>TRBV2|TRBJ2-7|.|.
CASSEDRNLYEQYF
TGTGCCAGCAGTGAAGACAGGAACCTCTACGAGCAGTACTTC
>TRBV6-5|TRBJ2-5|TRBD1|few
CASSNWDRSQETQYF
TGTGCCAGCAGTAACTGGGACAGGTCCCAAGAGACCCAGTACTTC
>TRBV20-1|TRBJ2-1|TRBD1|few
CSARPPTGQGGEQFF
TGCAGTGCTAGACCGCCGACGGGACAGGGCGGGGAGCAGTTCTTC
>TRBV7-2|TRBJ2-1|.|many
CASSFGLPYNEQFF
TGTGCCAGCAGCTTCGGACTACCGTACAATGAGCAGTTCTTC
>TRBV24-1|TRBJ2-3|TRBD1|many
CATSDGQADTQYF
TGTGCCACCAGTGATGGACAGGCAGATACGCAGTATTTT
>TRBV7-2|TRBJ2-2|TRBD2|few
CASSKYLAGGDTGELFF
TGTGCCAGCAGCAAATACCTAGCGGGAGGGGACACCGGGGAGCTGTTTTTT
>TRBV7-2|TRBJ2-3|TRBD2|.
CASSISGRGADTQYF
TGTGCCAGCAGCATTAGCGGGAGGGGTGCAGATACGCAGTATTTT
>TRBV28|TRBJ1-2|TRBD1|many
CASSFHDRGGGYTF
TGTGCCAGCAGTTTCCATGACAGGGGAGGAGGCTACACCTTC
>TRBV29-1|TRBJ1-2|.|few
CSVERDYGYTF
TGCAGCGTTGAACGGGACTATGGCTACACCTTC
>TRBV20-1|TRBJ1-3|.|.
CSAISGVRGNTIYF
TGCAGTGCTATATCGGGAGTTCGCGGAAACACCATATATTTT
>TRBV4-3|TRBJ2-7|TRBD2|.
CASSRLLAGFYEQYF
TGCGCCAGCAGCCGCCTCCTAGCGGGCTTTTACGAGCAGTACTTC
>TRBV28|TRBJ2-2|.|many
CASSLERAGTGELFF
TGTGCCAGCAGTTTGGAGCGGGCGGGCACCGGGGAGCTGTTTTTT
>TRBV6-1|TRBJ1-4|.|many
CASKKGFRDEKLFF
TGTGCCAGCAAAAAGGGGTTCAGAGATGAAAAACTGTTTTTT
>TRBV11-2|TRBJ1-1|.|few
CASSLVPVNTEAFF
TGTGCCAGCAGCTTAGTGCCGGTGAACACTGAAGCTTTCTTT
>TRBV7-2|TRBJ2-1|TRBD2|few
CASSLGGLADNEQFF
TGTGCCAGCAGCTTAGGGGGACTAGCGGACAATGAGCAGTTCTTC
>TRBV11-2|TRBJ2-1|TRBD2|.
CASSPSFSGNYNEQFF
TGTGCCAGCAGCCCTAGTTTTAGCGGGAACTACAATGAGCAGTTCTTC
>TRBV19|TRBJ2-3|TRBD2|few
CASSSGLAGAPDTQYF
TGTGCCAGTAGTTCGGGACTAGCGGGAGCCCCAGATACGCAGTATTTT
>TRBV5-1|TRBJ2-2|.|many
CASFRPGEAGELFF
TGCGCCAGCTTCCGCCCGGGGGAGGCCGGGGAGCTGTTTTTT
>TRBV20-1|TRBJ2-3|.|many
CSAPGTALPPTQYF
TGCAGTGCCCCCGGGACCGCTCTCCCCCCGACGCAGTATTTT
>TRBV7-2|TRBJ2-2|.|many
CASSLVGGYNTGELFF
TGTGCCAGCAGCTTAGTAGGGGGATACAACACCGGGGAGCTGTTTTTT
>TRBV20-1|TRBJ2-7|.|.
CCAPSQGEGGGRVYEQYF
TGCTGTGCTCCCTCACAGGGGGAAGGGGGCGGGAGGGTCTACGAGCAGTACTTC
>TRBV29-1|TRBJ2-2|.|few
CSVSWGTGELFF
TGCAGCGTCAGCTGGGGCACCGGGGAGCTGTTTTTT
>TRBV6-5|TRBJ2-1|.|many
CASSYSRRQAYNEQFF
TGTGCCAGCAGTTACTCAAGGAGACAGGCTTACAATGAGCAGTTCTTC
>TRBV11-1|TRBJ2-2|TRBD1|.
CASSLRGRQGSSDTGELFF
TGTGCCAGCAGCTTACGGGGCCGACAGGGATCATCCGACACCGGGGAGCTGTTTTTT
>TRBV12-2|TRBJ2-6|.|once
CAFRPSLDRFLKANVLTF
TGTGCCTTCAGGCCTAGTCTTGACAGATTCCTTAAGGCCAACGTCCTGACTTTC
>TRBV7-2|TRBJ2-1|.|few
CASSSTSYYEQFF
TGTGCCAGCAGCTCAACTAGTTACTATGAGCAGTTCTTC
>TRBV11-3|TRBJ2-2|TRBD2|.
CASSRTGTSYGELFF
TGTGCCAGCAGCCGCACCGGGACTAGTTACGGGGAGCTGTTTTTT
>TRBV27|TRBJ2-6|.|few
CASSGLGANVLTF
TGTGCCAGCTCAGGGTTAGGGGCCAACGTCCTGACTTTC
>TRBV6-5|TRBJ2-7|TRBD1|few
CASSYSAVSRGHYEQYF
TGTGCCAGCAGTTACTCGGCGGTGAGCAGGGGGCATTACGAGCAGTACTTC
>TRBV12-3/TRBV12-4|TRBJ2-2|.|many
CASKSLGELFF
TGTGCCAGCAAGTCCTTGGGGGAGCTGTTTTTT
>TRBV18|TRBJ1-2|.|.
CASTASWNDYGYTF
TGTGCCAGCACAGCTTCCTGGAACGACTATGGCTACACCTTC
>TRBV10-3|TRBJ2-7|TRBD2|.
CAISESGLAGRNEQYF
TGTGCCATCAGTGAGTCGGGGCTAGCGGGAAGAAACGAGCAGTACTTC
>TRBV7-2|TRBJ2-5|TRBD2|.
CASSVAGWEQETQYF
TGTGCCAGCAGTGTAGCGGGGTGGGAACAAGAGACCCAGTACTTC
>TRBV7-2|TRBJ2-7|.|few
CASSLHLEYEQYF
TGTGCCAGCAGCTTACATTTGGAGTACGAGCAGTACTTC
>TRBV12-3/TRBV12-4|TRBJ1-3|.|many
CASSLGSGNTIYF
TGTGCCAGCAGTTTGGGCTCTGGAAACACCATATATTTT
>TRBV5-6|TRBJ2-1|TRBD2|few
CASSLGLANNEQFF
TGTGCCAGCAGCCTGGGACTAGCTAACAATGAGCAGTTCTTC
>TRBV12-3/TRBV12-4|TRBJ2-5|.|many
CASSPYVETQYF
TGTGCCAGCAGTCCGTATGTAGAGACCCAGTACTTC
>TRBV7-9|TRBJ2-3|TRBD2|many
CASSLLAGTSDTQYF
TGTGCCAGCAGCTTATTAGCGGGGACCTCGGATACGCAGTATTTT
>TRBV27|TRBJ2-7|.|.
CATSPQTSIAYEQYF
TGTGCCACCAGCCCCCAAACTAGCATTGCCTACGAGCAGTACTTC
>TRBV6-1|TRBJ2-7|TRBD2|many
CASGASGSYEQYF
TGTGCCAGCGGGGCTAGCGGGAGCTACGAGCAGTACTTC
>TRBV12-3/TRBV12-4|TRBJ2-1|.|many
CASSPAHNEQFF
TGTGCCAGCAGCCCAGCCCACAATGAGCAGTTCTTC
>TRBV12-3/TRBV12-4|TRBJ2-5|.|many
CASSPRGTWYQETQYF
TGTGCCAGCAGTCCACGGGGGACTTGGTACCAAGAGACCCAGTACTTC
>TRBV7-2|TRBJ2-1|.|few
CASSPSRGSYNEQFF
TGTGCCAGCAGCCCCAGCCGGGGCTCCTACAATGAGCAGTTCTTC